This T cell receptor (beta chain) was documented in a study of control samples from healthy donors and cancer patients. The V end was cut by 2 bases, the J end by 0 bases, with 8 bases between. The CDR3 consists of 15 residues. In germline, CDR1 is SGHDT, CDR2 YYEEEE. Profiled with immunoSEQ multiplex PCR; TCRdb holds only in-frame clones, not every one. The data show about 180,000 clones, about 90% seen once. Of note for this clone: The sample contains more than one DNA sequence encoding this CDR3.

The chain is built from TRBV5-6 and TRBJ2-2; D possibly matches TRBD1 or TRBD2 (6 bases each). The sample comprised blood. The clonotype was recovered from a woman in her forties or fifties in good health. The CDR3 sequence is CASSLGGTNTGELFF. The CDR3 region has the DNA TGTGCCAGCAGCTTAGGGGGGACGAACACCGGGGAGCTGTTTTTT.